A single sample is the source of the 24 T cell receptor beta chains below, sequenced in a study of T cell responses to AZD1222 COVID-19 vaccine. Clones were sequenced by immunoSEQ multiplex PCR, and TCRdb holds only the in-frame ones, with some missing. Here the sample spans more than 80,000 clones, just over 85% being singletons. The sequencing here drew on peripheral blood, taken on day 0 of MenACWY control vaccination. These receptors came from an adult in good health.

This clone has just one count. This chain uses TRBV6-5 with TRBJ2-7; 10 nucleotides align to TRBD1. J gave up 0 bases and V 8 bases, and 4 bases lay outside the gene matches. The CDR3 runs 14 residues. Per the germline V gene, CDR1 is MNHEY and CDR2 is SVGAGI. CDR3 in amino acids: CASGQGVSSYEQYF. In DNA, the CDR3 is TGTGCCAGCGGACAGGGGGTCAGCTCCTACGAGCAGTACTTC.

This chain uses TRBV5-1 with TRBJ1-1; TRBD1 matches at 9 bases. The CDR3 has 15 residues. The V and J ends lost 4 bases and 1 base, in that order; junction bases with no gene match: 5. The germline V gene encodes CDR1 SGHRS and CDR2 YFSETQ. CDR3 bases: TGCGCCAGCAGCGAGCCGGGACAGGGGAACACTGAAGCTTTCTTT. Translating it yields CASSEPGQGNTEAFF. Combining the CDR3 with reference TRBV5-1 and TRBJ1-1 gives the whole variable domain KAGVTQTPRYLIKTRGQQVTLSCSPISGHRSVSWYQQTPGQGLQFLFEYFSETQRNKGNFPGRFSGRQFSNSRSEMNVSTLELGDSALYLCASSEPGQGNTEAFFGQGTRLTVV.

This chain uses TRBV11-3 with TRBJ2-1, with D maybe TRBD2 (6 bases). V lost 5 bases and J lost 3, with 11 bases in between. The CDR3 length is 14 residues. Germline V CDR1 and CDR2: SGHNT, YENEEA. The CDR3 here is CASSAGGDYNEQFF. The CDR3 DNA is TGTGCCAGCAGCGCCGGGGGAGACTACAATGAGCAGTTCTTC.

The rearrangement links TRBV14 to TRBJ1-6; D is possibly TRBD1 (6 bases). This CDR3 has 14 amino acids. V lost 3 bases and J lost 11, with 14 bases in between. Germline V gives CDR1 SGHDN, CDR2 FVKESK. The CDR3 bases are TGTGCCAGCAGCCAGATTTCAGGGGTGACACCCCTCCACTTT. Translating gives CASSQISGVTPLHF. The full variable domain, rest sourced from reference TRBV14 and TRBJ1-6, is EAGVTQFPSHSVIEKGQTVTLRCDPISGHDNLYWYRRVMGKEIKFLLHFVKESKQDESGMPNNRFLAERTGGTYSTLKVQPAELEDSGVYFCASSQISGVTPLHFGNGTRLTVT.

This clone has ten or more counts. This chain uses TRBV2 with TRBJ1-1; TRBD1 is a possible D gene (6 bases). This CDR3 has 14 residues. Germline V gives CDR1 SNHLY, CDR2 FYNNEI. Trimming cost V 2 bases and J 5 bases, with 12 bases left between them. The DNA of the CDR3 is TGTGCCAGCAGTGAAAGGGCCGGACAGACTGAAGCTTTCTTT. As protein: CASSERAGQTEAFF.

J is TRBJ1-6 and V is TRBV10-3; D is possibly TRBD1 (6 bases). The CDR3 contains 15 residues. V was cut by 3 bases and J by 10 bases, with 16 bases left in between. Germline V gene sequence: CDR1 ENHRY, CDR2 SYGVKD. CDR3 residues: CAISDVSLRGSPLHF. DNA for the CDR3: TGTGCCATCAGTGATGTCAGCCTAAGGGGGTCACCCCTCCACTTT.

V gene TRBV19 combines with J gene TRBJ1-2, with TRBD1 matching 8 bases. Germline values: CDR1 LNHDA, CDR2 SQIVND (reference sequence). The CDR3 sequence is 15 residues long. The ends lost 0 bases at V and 4 bases at J; junction bases unmatched: 4. The CDR3 DNA sequence: TGTGCCAGTAGTATAGACCGGGACAGGTCCTATGGCTACACCTTC. Protein sequence: CASSIDRDRSYGYTF.

This chain uses TRBV30 with TRBJ1-2, with D possibly matching TRBD1 (5 bases). CDR3 length equals 13 residues. CDR1 is GTSNPN, CDR2 SVGIG, per germline (reference sequence). V dropped 3 bases and J dropped 6 bases, with 14 bases sitting between them. CDR3: CAWRIGRGNGYTF. The CDR3 bases are TGTGCCTGGAGAATAGGGAGGGGCAATGGCTACACCTTC.

The V call is TRBV2, the J call TRBJ1-5; D not resolved. V gave up 4 bases and J gave up 4 bases, with 17 bases separating them. The length of the CDR3 is 16 residues. Germline-derived CDR1 and CDR2 are SNHLY and FYNNEI. Here the CDR3 DNA reads TGTGCCAGCAGTGGAGGGCAGGCTAAAGGGAATCAGCCCCAGCATTTT. Translation: CASSGGQAKGNQPQHF.

Written as DNA, the CDR3 is TGTGCCAGCAGCCCCGGGGAACAGAGCTATGGCTACACCTTC. Protein sequence: CASSPGEQSYGYTF. The V gene is TRBV5-6, the J gene TRBJ1-2; D gene ambiguous. The CDR3 runs 14 residues. V gave up 4 bases and J gave up 4 bases, with 14 bases separating them. Per the germline V gene, CDR1 is SGHDT and CDR2 is YYEEEE.

The CDR3, as DNA: TGTGCCAGCAGCCCAATGGGGGATAGCAATCAGCCCCAGCATTTT. Its protein is CASSPMGDSNQPQHF. The chain combines TRBV7-9 with TRBJ1-5, with a possible D match to TRBD1 (5 bases). This CDR3 contains 15 residues. Germline V CDR1 and CDR2: SEHNR, FQNEAQ (reference sequence). Trimming cost V 5 bases and J 0 bases, with 11 bases left between them.

V usage is TRBV29-1 and J usage is TRBJ2-3; D might be TRBD1 (5 bases). Trimming took 3 bases from V and 1 from J, leaving 8 bases between them. CDR1 and CDR2 from the germline V gene are SQVTM and ANQGSEA. The CDR3 has 13 residues. CDR3: CSVDTGGTDTQYF. The CDR3 DNA reads TGCAGCGTTGACACAGGAGGCACAGATACGCAGTATTTT.

V is TRBV5-1 and J is TRBJ1-2, with D perhaps TRBD1 (6 bases). Per germline, CDR1 SGHRS and CDR2 YFSETQ. The CDR3 runs to 15 residues. The germline V and J ends were trimmed by 3 bases and 8 bases, with 20 bases remaining between them. CDR3 loop: CASSWGDRPGEGYTF. CDR3 sequence (DNA): TGCGCCAGCAGCTGGGGTGACAGGCCCGGGGAGGGCTACACCTTC.

The chain links TRBV2 to TRBJ1-5; D is unclear. This CDR3 is built from 14 residues. V was pared by 8 bases and J by 2 bases, with 13 bases between. Germline V CDR1 and CDR2: SNHLY, FYNNEI. This chain's CDR3 is CASSVERGNQPQHF. CDR3 DNA sequence: TGTGCCAGCTCAGTGGAAAGGGGCAATCAGCCCCAGCATTTT.

The CDR3: CASSGGVGELFF. CDR3 DNA: TGTGCCAGCAGCGGCGGAGTTGGGGAGCTGTTTTTT. The rearrangement uses TRBV9 and TRBJ2-2, with no clear D. Germline V CDR1 and CDR2: SGDLS, YYNGEE. The CDR3 extends over 12 amino acids. V lost 3 bases to trimming and J lost 8 bases, with 8 bases between them.

The chain links TRBV5-1 to TRBJ2-1, with D possibly matching TRBD1 (6 bases). Trimming cost V 0 bases and J 3 bases, with 13 bases left between them. Germline V gene lookup returns CDR1 SGHRS and CDR2 YFSETQ. The CDR3 sequence is 16 residues long. CDR3 loop: CASSLALGANYNEQFF. The CDR3, as DNA: TGCGCCAGCAGCTTGGCCTTGGGGGCGAACTACAATGAGCAGTTCTTC.

This clone came up a few times. The chain uses TRBV28 and TRBJ1-1; D gene ambiguous. The V end lost 6 bases, the J end lost 1 base, and 12 bases lay between the germline ends. This CDR3 is 14 amino acids long. Germline CDR1 and CDR2: MDHEN and SYDVKM. CDR3 amino acids: CASRDLGGNTEAFF. Written as DNA, the CDR3 is TGTGCCAGCAGAGATCTCGGCGGGAACACTGAAGCTTTCTTT.

This clone was observed once. V gene TRBV19 combines with J gene TRBJ1-2; D not resolved. Trimming stripped 6 bases from V and 4 bases from J, with 9 bases between. CDR1 is LNHDA, CDR2 SQIVND, per germline (reference sequence). The CDR3 runs to 12 residues. CDR3 coding DNA: TGTGCCAGTAGAGTACAGTCCTATGGCTACACCTTC. Its protein product is CASRVQSYGYTF.

V is TRBV29-1 and J is TRBJ2-2; TRBD1 matches at 7 bases. Per germline, CDR1 SQVTM and CDR2 ANQGSEA. V dropped 4 bases and J dropped 7; count of bases not matched to a gene: 3. The CDR3 has 12 residues. The CDR3 loop is CSVGTGHGELFF. In DNA, the CDR3 is TGCAGCGTTGGGACAGGTCACGGGGAGCTGTTTTTT.

This clone was seen more than once but under ten times. The V call is TRBV19, the J call TRBJ1-1; D not certain. The CDR3 contains 13 residues. V was clipped by 3 bases and J by 3 bases, with 8 bases between them. Germline V lookup: CDR1 LNHDA, CDR2 SQIVND (reference sequence). CDR3 loop: CASSMGKHTEAFF. In DNA, the CDR3 is TGTGCCAGTAGTATGGGCAAACACACTGAAGCTTTCTTT.

This clone came up a few times. This chain joins TRBV3-1 (or the pseudogene TRBV3-2) and TRBJ1-1, with no clear D. Trimming removed 1 base from V and 1 base from J, with 4 bases in between. Germline lookup yields CDR1 LGHDT and CDR2 YNNKEL (reference sequence). There are 13 residues in the CDR3. This CDR3 reads CASSQVQNTEAFF. The DNA of the CDR3 is TGTGCCAGCAGCCAAGTTCAGAACACTGAAGCTTTCTTT.

The rearrangement joins TRBV5-1 to TRBJ1-5; maybe TRBD1 (5 bases). Germline CDR1 SGHRS, CDR2 YFSETQ. The V and J ends lost 3 bases and 3 bases respectively, with 7 bases between them. This CDR3 is 13 amino acids long. CDR3 sequence reads: CASSSGLNQPQHF. The DNA for the CDR3 is TGCGCCAGCAGCTCAGGGCTCAATCAGCCCCAGCATTTT. Together with reference TRBV5-1 and TRBJ1-5, the CDR3 gives the full variable domain: KAGVTQTPRYLIKTRGQQVTLSCSPISGHRSVSWYQQTPGQGLQFLFEYFSETQRNKGNFPGRFSGRQFSNSRSEMNVSTLELGDSALYLCASSSGLNQPQHFGDGTRLSIL.

V gene TRBV28 combines with J gene TRBJ1-5; the match to TRBD1 covers 9 bases. The CDR3 covers 15 residues. Germline V gene sequence: CDR1 MDHEN, CDR2 SYDVKM. Losses at the gene ends were 4 bases for V and 3 bases for J; bases not matched to a gene: 4. CDR3 in DNA: TGTGCCAGCAGTTCGGGGACAGGGTTCAATCAGCCCCAGCATTTT. It yields the protein CASSSGTGFNQPQHF.

The V and J genes are TRBV7-9 and TRBJ1-4; a possible D gene is TRBD1 (6 bases). Germline-derived CDR1 and CDR2 are SEHNR and FQNEAQ (reference sequence). This CDR3 spans 12 amino acids. Trimming shortened V by 5 bases and J by 7 bases, and 8 bases separated the two germline ends. The CDR3 protein is CASSADSEKLFF. The CDR3 DNA follows: TGTGCCAGCAGCGCGGACAGTGAAAAACTGTTTTTT.